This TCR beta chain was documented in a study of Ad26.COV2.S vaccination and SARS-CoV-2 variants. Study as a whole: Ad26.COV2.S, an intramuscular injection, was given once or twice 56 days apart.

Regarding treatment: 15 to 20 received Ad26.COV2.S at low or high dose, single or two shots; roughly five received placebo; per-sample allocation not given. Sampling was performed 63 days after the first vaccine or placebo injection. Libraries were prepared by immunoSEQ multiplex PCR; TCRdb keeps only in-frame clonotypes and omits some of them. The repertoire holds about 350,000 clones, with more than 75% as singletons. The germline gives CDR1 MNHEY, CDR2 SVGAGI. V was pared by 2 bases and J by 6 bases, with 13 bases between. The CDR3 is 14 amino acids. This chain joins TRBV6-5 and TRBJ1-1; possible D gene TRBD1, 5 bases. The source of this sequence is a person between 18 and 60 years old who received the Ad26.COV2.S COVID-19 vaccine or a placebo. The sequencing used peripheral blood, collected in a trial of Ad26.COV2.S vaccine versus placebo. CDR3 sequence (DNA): TGTGCCAGCAGTTACAGGGGCTATTTGTCTGAAGCTTTCTTT. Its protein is CASSYRGYLSEAFF.